The 30 T cell receptor beta chains below all came from one sample that was sequenced in a study of early stage breast cancer tumors. Method: immunoSEQ multiplex PCR; TCRdb's copy keeps in-frame clones and lacks some. The repertoire consists of around 30,000 clones, with more than 65% occurring once and the leading ten covering 9.5% to 13%. Sequencing was performed on breast tumor tissue. These receptors came from a person aged 25 to 39 with breast cancer.

The chain employs TRBV5-4 and TRBJ2-3, with a weak D call TRBD2 (6 bases). In germline, CDR1 is SGHNT, CDR2 YYREEE (reference sequence). This CDR3 has 14 amino acids. The V gene lost 2 bases and the J gene lost 2 bases, with 9 bases spanning the gap. CDR3: CASSFWGLTDTQYF. The DNA of the CDR3 is TGTGCCAGCAGCTTTTGGGGACTCACAGATACGCAGTATTTT.

This chain links TRBV30 with TRBJ2-5, with D tentatively TRBD2 (6 bases). CDR1 is GTSNPN, CDR2 SVGIG, per germline (reference sequence). Between the trimmed V and J ends, which lost 8 bases and 1 base, there was a span of 8 bases. This CDR3 has 11 amino acids. The CDR3 region is CAGRGQETQYF. The CDR3 DNA reads TGTGCCGGGCGGGGCCAAGAGACCCAGTACTTC. Using reference TRBV30 and TRBJ2-5 for the parts outside the CDR3, the full variable domain is SQTIHQWPATLVQPVGSPLSLECTVEGTSNPNLYWYRQAAGRGLQLLFYSVGIGQISSEVPQNLSASRPQDRQFILSSKKLLLSDSGFYLCAGRGQETQYFGPGTRLLVL.

The rearrangement uses TRBV7-3 and TRBJ2-7; 7 nucleotides line up with TRBD2. The germline CDR1 and CDR2 sequences are SGHTA and FQGTGA. This CDR3 spans 16 amino acids. Trimming took 1 base from V and 4 from J; bases not matched to a gene: 10. The CDR3 region is CASSLMGPTSRYEQYF. CDR3 DNA: TGTGCCAGCAGCTTAATGGGGCCGACTAGCCGATACGAGCAGTACTTC.

The rearrangement links TRBV7-6 to TRBJ2-1; D is ambiguous. The CDR3 has 13 residues. The germline V gene has CDR1 SGHVS and CDR2 FNYEAQ. V shed 2 bases and J shed 7 bases, with 9 bases lying between them. The CDR3 DNA sequence: TGTGCCAGCAGCTTATCAGAGATTAATGAGCAGTTCTTC. It codes for CASSLSEINEQFF.

This chain uses TRBV15 with TRBJ2-7, with D possibly TRBD2 on 5 matching bases. Trimming cost V 3 bases and J 2 bases, with 14 bases left between them. This CDR3 is built from 15 residues. The germline CDR1 and CDR2 sequences are LNHNV and YYDKDF (reference sequence). CDR3 sequence (DNA): TGTGCCACCAGCAGGGATACTAGTCGGGCCTACGAGCAGTACTTC. Protein: CATSRDTSRAYEQYF.

V is TRBV7-9 and J is TRBJ1-1; D gene ambiguous. Germline CDR1 reads SEHNR; CDR2 reads FQNEAQ (reference sequence). V shed 5 bases and J shed 4 bases, with 20 bases lying between them. This CDR3 contains 16 residues. CDR3 DNA sequence: TGTGCCAGCAGCAGTTCGACGAGGGTTTCGGTCACTGAAGCTTTCTTT. It specifies CASSSSTRVSVTEAFF.

A remark on this clone: One end of the junction fails to match germline, which may point to a read error. This chain links TRBV7-2 with TRBJ2-5; no clear D gene. The CDR3 totals 14 residues. The germline V gene has CDR1 SGHTA and CDR2 FQGNSA. The CDR3 spells CASSQGLDQGTQYF. The CDR3 nucleotides are TGTGCCAGCAGCCAAGGTCTAGATCAAGGGACCCAGTACTTC.

This clone is a singleton in its sample. The rearrangement uses TRBV5-8 and TRBJ1-2; possibly TRBD1 for D (6 bases). This CDR3 contains 14 residues. The V gene lost 4 bases and the J gene lost 2 bases, with 12 bases spanning the gap. CDR1 and CDR2 from the germline V gene are SGHTS and YDEGEE. The chain's CDR3 is CASSPITGNYGYTF. CDR3 nucleotide sequence: TGTGCCAGCAGCCCAATCACAGGGAACTATGGCTACACCTTC.

The chain carries TRBV12-5 and TRBJ1-1, with D unresolved. Germline assignment: CDR1 LGHNT and CDR2 FRNRAP. This CDR3 has 11 amino acids. V lost 4 bases to trimming and J lost 1 base, with 1 base between them. CDR3 amino acids: CASGWNTEAFF. CDR3 bases: TGTGCTAGTGGTTGGAACACTGAAGCTTTCTTT.

The chain couples TRBV18 to TRBJ2-1, with D hard to call. Trimming cost V 6 bases and J 7 bases, with 19 bases left between them. Germline V CDR1 and CDR2: KGHSH, LQKENI. This CDR3 spans 15 amino acids. The CDR3 region is CASSLQRAEGNEQFF. The DNA for the CDR3 is TGTGCCAGCTCCCTCCAAAGGGCGGAAGGAAATGAGCAGTTCTTC.

This clone was picked up one time. The genes are TRBV4-2 and TRBJ2-5; 9 bases are shared with TRBD2. The CDR3 extends over 15 amino acids. J was trimmed by 3 bases and V by 4 bases; bases with no gene match: 6. CDR1 is LGHNA, CDR2 YNFKEQ, per germline. In DNA, the CDR3 is TGTGCCAGCAGCCTTGGCGCGGGAGGGGAAGAGACCCAGTACTTC. Translation gives CASSLGAGGEETQYF.

This clone was recorded only once. This chain uses TRBV30 with TRBJ1-6; D is ambiguous. Trimming removed 0 bases from V and 6 bases from J, with 9 bases in between. The CDR3 contains 14 residues. Germline CDR1 reads GTSNPN; CDR2 reads SVGIG (reference sequence). The CDR3 sequence is CAWSVRTPNSPLHF. The CDR3 DNA reads TGTGCCTGGAGTGTACGGACTCCTAATTCACCCCTCCACTTT.

This clone has just one count. This chain links TRBV2 with TRBJ1-1, with 7 bases lining up with TRBD1. The germline V gene has CDR1 SNHLY and CDR2 FYNNEI. CDR3 length: 13 amino acids. The J segment lost 8 bases and the V segment lost 6 bases, leaving 9 bases of the junction unmatched. Written as DNA, the CDR3 is TGTGCCAGCAGGGAGTCTTTACAGGGGGAAGCTTTCTTT. It is translated as CASRESLQGEAFF.

The chain joins TRBV19 to TRBJ2-3; D unresolved. The CDR3 runs 13 residues. Germline lookup yields CDR1 LNHDA and CDR2 SQIVND (reference sequence). The V and J ends lost 7 bases and 4 bases respectively, with 12 bases between them. CDR3 residues: CASIAALSDTQYF. In DNA form, the CDR3 reads TGTGCCAGTATTGCGGCCCTATCAGATACGCAGTATTTT.

The chain carries TRBV11-3 and TRBJ2-1, with 9 bases fitting TRBD2. Germline assignment: CDR1 SGHNT and CDR2 YENEEA. The CDR3 spans 15 residues. The J segment lost 4 bases and the V segment lost 6 bases, leaving 7 bases of the junction unmatched. The CDR3 protein is CASSLTSGRYNEQFF. The CDR3 bases are TGTGCCAGCAGTCTTACTAGCGGGCGTTACAATGAGCAGTTCTTC.

CDR3 amino acids: CASSLRMNTEAFF. CDR3 coding DNA: TGTGCCAGCAGTCTTCGGATGAACACTGAAGCTTTCTTT. The chain joins TRBV25-1 to TRBJ1-1, with D unclear. V was shortened by 5 bases and J by 0 bases, with 7 bases between the two germline ends. The length of the CDR3 is 13 residues. Looked up from germline, CDR1 is MGHDK and CDR2 is SYGVNS. Supplemented by reference TRBV25-1 and TRBJ1-1, the full variable domain reads EADIYQTPRYLVIGTGKKITLECSQTMGHDKMYWYQQDPGMELHLIHYSYGVNSTEKGDLSSESTVSRIRTEHFPLTLESARPSHTSQYLCASSLRMNTEAFFGQGTRLTVV.

This clone was picked up one time. J is TRBJ2-2 and V is TRBV6-1; D perhaps matches TRBD2 (6 bases). The V and J ends lost 4 bases and 6 bases respectively, with 9 bases between them. CDR3 length: 13 residues. Germline V CDR1 and CDR2: MNHNS, SASEGT. CDR3 nucleotides: TGTGCCAGCAGTGTCGGAGGGTCCGGGGAGCTGTTTTTT. Its protein product is CASSVGGSGELFF.

This chain uses TRBV7-8 with TRBJ2-1; 8 positions match TRBD2. The length of the CDR3 is 14 residues. Germline CDR1 reads SGHVS; CDR2 reads FQNEAQ. J was trimmed by 7 bases and V by 3 bases; bases with no gene match: 5. This CDR3 reads CASSFGTRGNEQFF. CDR3 nucleotide sequence: TGTGCCAGCAGCTTTGGGACTAGGGGGAATGAGCAGTTCTTC.

The chain combines TRBV28 with TRBJ2-1, with TRBD2 identical over 13 bases. Germline CDR1 and CDR2: MDHEN and SYDVKM. V dropped 6 bases and J dropped 7; count of bases not matched to a gene: 6. This CDR3 is built from 15 residues. The CDR3 DNA sequence: TGTGCCAGCAGCTCCTCGGGACTAGCGGGAAATGAGCAGTTCTTC. The encoded protein is CASSSSGLAGNEQFF.

The J gene is TRBJ1-2, the V gene TRBV19; D may be TRBD1 (6 bases). Germline CDR1 and CDR2: LNHDA and SQIVND (reference sequence). The CDR3 totals 15 residues. Trimming cost V 3 bases and J 5 bases, with 16 bases left between them. DNA for the CDR3: TGTGCCAGTAGTATCATGACAGGCCCCCTTTATGGCTACACCTTC. This sequence encodes CASSIMTGPLYGYTF.

V usage is TRBV7-9 and J usage is TRBJ2-7, with TRBD2 matching over 12 bases. CDR1 and CDR2 (germline): SEHNR, FQNEAQ (reference sequence). The CDR3 runs 14 residues. The ends lost 8 bases at V and 5 bases at J; junction bases unmatched: 7. The CDR3 loop is CASGLAGGPNEQYF. CDR3 DNA: TGTGCCAGCGGCCTAGCGGGAGGGCCGAACGAGCAGTACTTC.

The chain has TRBV6-1 and TRBJ2-3; 7 bases are shared with TRBD2. The germline gives CDR1 MNHNS, CDR2 SASEGT. The ends lost 3 bases at V and 2 bases at J; junction bases unmatched: 5. CDR3 size: 15 residues. This CDR3 is CASSERERITDTQYF. CDR3 nucleotides: TGTGCCAGCAGTGAGCGGGAGCGGATCACAGATACGCAGTATTTT.

The V gene is TRBV30, the J gene TRBJ1-4; D ambiguous. V lost 4 bases and J lost 3, with 12 bases in between. Germline CDR1 GTSNPN, CDR2 SVGIG (reference sequence). The CDR3 runs to 14 residues. The DNA for the CDR3 is TGTGCCTGGAATTTCGGGTCTGCTAATGAAAAACTGTTTTTT. Its protein product is CAWNFGSANEKLFF.

CDR3 nucleotides: TGTGCCTGGAGTAGTAGCCAAGAGACCCAGTACTTC. This gives the protein CAWSSSQETQYF. The gene calls are TRBV30 and TRBJ2-5; the D is unclear. V was clipped by 2 bases and J by 1 base, with 5 bases between them. CDR3 length: 12 amino acids. CDR1 GTSNPN and CDR2 SVGIG come from the germline V gene (reference sequence).

The chain is built from TRBV7-9 and TRBJ2-2, with a tentative D call TRBD1 (7 bases). CDR1 and CDR2 (germline): SEHNR, FQNEAQ (reference sequence). The CDR3 is made up of 15 amino acids. V lost 5 bases and J lost 2, with 12 bases in between. CDR3 sequence reads: CASSQGGFNTGELFF. The DNA of the CDR3 is TGTGCCAGCAGCCAGGGGGGCTTTAACACCGGGGAGCTGTTTTTT.

The gene calls are TRBV15 and TRBJ2-1; no firm D call. Germline V gene sequence: CDR1 LNHNV, CDR2 YYDKDF (reference sequence). The CDR3 consists of 16 residues. Between the trimmed V and J ends, which lost 0 bases and 7 bases, there was a span of 16 bases. The CDR3 DNA reads as TGTGCCACCAGCAGAGATGCGGTCGGGTTCCCTAATGAGCAGTTCTTC. It encodes CATSRDAVGFPNEQFF.

Concerning this clone itself: The junction shows a germline mismatch at one end, possibly a read error. This chain links TRBV4-1 with TRBJ2-4; 7 bases agree with TRBD2. Germline values: CDR1 MGHRA, CDR2 YSYEKL. The CDR3 length is 13 residues. CDR3 amino acids: CASSQEVEGGPAF. The CDR3 coding sequence is TGCGCCAGCAGCCAAGAAGTCGAGGGAGGGCCTGCCTTC.

This clone was recorded a few times. The chain uses TRBV19 and TRBJ1-6; maybe TRBD1 (6 bases). CDR3 length: 13 residues. V lost 7 bases, J lost 4 bases, and 8 bases lay in between. Germline CDR1 reads LNHDA; CDR2 reads SQIVND (reference sequence). The CDR3 coding sequence is TGTGCCAGTAACGACAGGTATAATTCACCCCTCCACTTT. Its translation is CASNDRYNSPLHF.

By share, this clone ranks as medium-sized. The gene calls are TRBV4-1 and TRBJ1-6, with 9 bases lining up with TRBD1. V shed 1 base and J 9 bases; nucleotides not matched to a gene: 4. CDR1 and CDR2 (germline): MGHRA, YSYEKL. The CDR3 sequence is 15 residues long. In DNA, the CDR3 is TGCGCCAGCAGCCAAGTTACAGGGGGCCGTTCACCCCTCCACTTT. This codes for CASSQVTGGRSPLHF.

V gene TRBV5-6 combines with J gene TRBJ1-2; TRBD1 matches 9 bases. V shed 4 bases, J shed 4 bases, and the junction held 8 bases outside the gene matches. The CDR3 runs to 15 residues. The germline V gene has CDR1 SGHDT and CDR2 YYEEEE. CDR3 sequence reads: CASSPDRGSRYGYTF. Written as DNA, the CDR3 is TGTGCCAGCAGCCCGGACAGGGGAAGTCGCTATGGCTACACCTTC.